The present entry profiles one TCR beta chain with its context. Its matching antigen is unknown. These data come from a study of cytotoxic CD8 clonotypes in ibrutinib-treated CLL. Findings and limits, study-wide: Against age-matched healthy donors, baseline clonality ran higher and tracked circulating CD8+ T-cell counts. Public clonotypes (which were uncommon) either contracted or remained stable on treatment.

Assay: immunoSEQ multiplex PCR; the TCRdb copy retains only in-frame clones and omits some. The sample shows 200,000 or so clones, 60% to 80% of them seen only once. TCR beta library input comprised approximately 2 micrograms of genomic DNA from cryopreserved PBMCs. The CDR3 has 15 amino acids. Germline V lookup: CDR1 SNHLY, CDR2 FYNNEI. Unmatched junction bases numbered 7, after V lost 4 bases and J lost 2 bases. The sequences come from PBMCs, collected after 12 months of ibrutinib treatment. The chain joins TRBV2 to TRBJ1-2; 7 bases are shared with TRBD1. The source is a human donor with chronic lymphocytic leukemia. The CDR3 is CASSVEGQSNYGYTF. CDR3 nucleotides: TGTGCCAGCAGTGTGGAGGGACAGTCAAACTATGGCTACACCTTC.